These 29 T cell receptor beta chains came from one sample sequenced in a study of long-term antiretroviral therapy in people with HIV. The run of the v3.0 immunoSEQ assay was at survey level. The repertoire was sequenced with immunoSEQ multiplex PCR; TCRdb's copy has only in-frame clones and lacks some. The sample lists about 33,000 clones, roughly 80% occurring once. Here the sequenced sample was unsorted PBMCs, taken 2 years after starting antiretroviral therapy. These receptors all come from a woman aged 45-60 years with HIV.

The chain recombines TRBV6-5 with TRBJ1-2; D is unresolved. The V end lost 2 bases, the J end lost 7 bases, and 5 bases lay between the germline ends. Germline V gene sequence: CDR1 MNHEY, CDR2 SVGAGI. The CDR3 spans 11 residues. CDR3 nucleotides: TGTGCCAGCAGTTACGGGGTTGGCTACACCTTC. Protein sequence: CASSYGVGYTF.

The V and J genes are TRBV5-8 and TRBJ1-4; the match to TRBD1 covers 7 bases. Germline CDR1 is SGHTS and CDR2 is YDEGEE. V dropped 4 bases and J dropped 5; count of bases not matched to a gene: 8. CDR3 length: 15 amino acids. The CDR3 protein is CASSAGQARNEKLFF. The CDR3 nucleotides are TGTGCCAGCAGCGCCGGACAGGCCAGGAATGAAAAACTGTTTTTT.

The J gene is TRBJ1-5, the V gene TRBV25-1; D call uncertain. The CDR3 has 14 amino acids. In germline, CDR1 is MGHDK, CDR2 SYGVNS. With 6 bases removed from V and 0 bases from J, the gap between germline ends came to 9 bases. The CDR3 is CASRDSDSNQPQHF. The CDR3 DNA sequence: TGTGCCAGCAGGGACTCTGATAGCAATCAGCCCCAGCATTTT.

Details on this clone: The junction does not match germline at one end; this may be a read error. The rearrangement uses TRBV5-6 and TRBJ2-1, with D possibly TRBD2 on 5 matching bases. Germline CDR1 SGHDT, CDR2 YYEEEE. The CDR3 spans 12 residues. CDR3 coding DNA: TGTGCCAGCAGGTTGGGTGGCGGGGAGCAGTTCTTC. Protein sequence: CASRLGGGEQFF.

J is TRBJ1-6 and V is TRBV5-4; D is possibly TRBD1 (5 bases). Germline CDR1 reads SGHNT; CDR2 reads YYREEE (reference sequence). Between the trimmed V and J ends, which lost 4 bases and 0 bases, there was a span of 14 bases. The CDR3 contains 17 residues. CDR3: CASSHTQGISYNSPLHF. In DNA, the CDR3 is TGTGCCAGCAGCCATACGCAGGGTATCTCCTATAATTCACCCCTCCACTTT.

This clone turned up a few times. The chain employs TRBV7-9 and TRBJ1-2; a weak D match, TRBD1 (5 bases). Germline CDR1 reads SEHNR; CDR2 reads FQNEAQ (reference sequence). V was cut by 0 bases and J by 0 bases, with 11 bases left in between. The CDR3 is made up of 16 amino acids. The CDR3 region is CASSLATGTANYGYTF. Here the CDR3 DNA reads TGTGCCAGCAGCTTAGCTACAGGTACAGCTAACTATGGCTACACCTTC.

The rearrangement uses TRBV2 and TRBJ2-7; TRBD1 agrees at 9 bases. The CDR3 covers 14 residues. Looked up from germline, CDR1 is SNHLY and CDR2 is FYNNEI. The V and J ends lost 6 bases and 5 bases, in that order; junction bases with no gene match: 8. Here the CDR3 DNA reads TGTGCCAGCAGCCTGGACAGGGGACTTCACGAGCAGTACTTC. Translated, it gives CASSLDRGLHEQYF.

The J gene is TRBJ1-2, the V gene TRBV9; no reliable D call. Trimming left V 0 bases short and J 4 bases short, with 10 bases between. Per germline, CDR1 SGDLS and CDR2 YYNGEE. The CDR3 is made up of 14 amino acids. The CDR3 spells CASSVAVGSYGYTF. The CDR3 DNA reads as TGTGCCAGCAGCGTAGCTGTCGGGAGCTATGGCTACACCTTC.

The J gene is TRBJ2-7, the V gene TRBV14; TRBD1 matches 7 bases. Germline V lookup: CDR1 SGHDN, CDR2 FVKESK. The V gene end was trimmed by 0 bases and the J gene end by 7 bases; junction bases not matched to a gene: 18. This CDR3 region has 18 residues. The CDR3 is CASSQDRLTGKGSGEQYF. For the CDR3, the DNA is TGTGCCAGCAGCCAAGACCGCCTGACAGGGAAGGGTTCGGGGGAGCAGTACTTC.

J is TRBJ1-2 and V is TRBV4-1, with D tentatively TRBD1 (5 bases). This CDR3 has 15 residues. The V end lost 8 bases, the J end lost 3 bases, and 19 bases lay between the germline ends. Germline V gene sequence: CDR1 MGHRA, CDR2 YSYEKL. Here the CDR3 DNA reads TGCGCCAGCGGGCGGGGTCTTTCGGGGGACTATGGCTACACCTTC. It is translated as CASGRGLSGDYGYTF.

This clone was recorded once. The chain joins TRBV2 to TRBJ1-2, with D possibly matching TRBD1 (5 bases). Germline loops: CDR1 SNHLY, CDR2 FYNNEI. The CDR3 is made up of 13 amino acids. Trimming removed 6 bases from V and 7 bases from J, with 15 bases in between. CDR3 amino acids: CASSDRGAFGYTF. The CDR3 DNA reads TGTGCCAGCAGCGACCGGGGCGCATTTGGCTACACCTTC. Looking up the rest from reference TRBV2 and TRBJ1-2 gives the full variable domain: EPEVTQTPSHQVTQMGQEVILRCVPISNHLYFYWYRQILGQKVEFLVSFYNNEISEKSEIFDDQFSVERPDGSNFTLKIRSTKLEDSAMYFCASSDRGAFGYTFGSGTRLTVV.

This clone was counted a few times. V gene TRBV28 combines with J gene TRBJ1-5; no clear D. Per germline, CDR1 MDHEN and CDR2 SYDVKM. The V end lost 7 bases, the J end lost 7 bases, and 14 bases lay between the germline ends. This CDR3 comprises 13 residues. The CDR3, as DNA: TGTGCCAGCATTTCACAGCTGGAACAGCCCCAGCATTTT. Amino acids: CASISQLEQPQHF.

CDR3 protein: CASSLSLSGRGETQYF. The CDR3 DNA reads TGTGCCAGCAGCTTGTCTTTGTCGGGCAGGGGAGAGACCCAGTACTTC. The V gene is TRBV5-6, the J gene TRBJ2-5, with D possibly TRBD1 on 6 matching bases. This CDR3 is 16 amino acids long. The V gene's germline CDR1 is SGHDT and CDR2 YYEEEE. V shed 1 base and J shed 4 bases, with 17 bases lying between them.

CDR3 region: CASSERAGLREKLFF. CDR3 nucleotide sequence: TGTGCCAGCAGTGAGAGGGCAGGTTTGAGAGAAAAACTGTTTTTT. The chain has TRBV2 and TRBJ1-4; D is uncertain. Germline-derived CDR1 and CDR2 are SNHLY and FYNNEI. The CDR3 has 15 residues. Trimming stripped 3 bases from V and 8 bases from J, with 16 bases between.

This clone occurred once. The chain carries TRBV10-3 and TRBJ2-3; possible D gene TRBD1, 6 bases. Germline lookup yields CDR1 ENHRY and CDR2 SYGVKD. CDR3 length: 12 amino acids. V was clipped by 10 bases and J by 4 bases, with 12 bases between them. The CDR3 reads CATSGQSDTQYF. The CDR3, as DNA: TGTGCCACTTCCGGACAGTCAGATACGCAGTATTTT.

The V gene is TRBV28, the J gene TRBJ1-6; D is uncertain. This CDR3 is 15 amino acids long. With 3 bases removed from V and 9 bases from J, the gap between germline ends came to 15 bases. Germline V gives CDR1 MDHEN, CDR2 SYDVKM. CDR3 sequence reads: CASSFWRFQSSPLHF. As DNA, the CDR3 is TGTGCCAGCAGTTTCTGGAGGTTTCAGAGTTCACCCCTCCACTTT.

The chain has TRBV11-2 and TRBJ2-3; D gene uncertain. Deletions cut 5 bases from V and 3 bases from J, with 15 bases between. The CDR3 extends over 15 amino acids. CDR1 is SGHAT and CDR2 is FQNNGV in the germline V gene. CDR3 sequence: CASSPSPVKTDTQYF. The CDR3 DNA sequence: TGTGCCAGCAGCCCCAGTCCAGTTAAGACAGATACGCAGTATTTT.

The rearrangement joins TRBV7-3 to TRBJ2-1, with TRBD1 matching over 9 bases. Germline V gene sequence: CDR1 SGHTA, CDR2 FQGTGA. V shed 6 bases, J shed 6 bases, and the junction held 3 bases outside the gene matches. This CDR3 comprises 13 residues. Here the CDR3 reads CASSSDRGNEQFF. As DNA, the CDR3 is TGTGCCAGCAGTTCGGACAGGGGCAATGAGCAGTTCTTC.

The rearrangement links TRBV5-8 to TRBJ2-7; 9 bases match TRBD1. V shed 3 bases, J shed 5 bases, and the junction held 3 bases outside the gene matches. The length of the CDR3 is 13 residues. Germline CDR1 reads SGHTS; CDR2 reads YDEGEE. As DNA, the CDR3 is TGTGCCAGCAGCTCTGGACAGGGGAACGAGCAGTACTTC. Translated, it gives CASSSGQGNEQYF.

V is TRBV11-3 and J is TRBJ2-5; tentatively, D is TRBD1 or TRBD2 (6 bases each). Trimming removed 5 bases at V and 5 bases at J, with 15 bases between. CDR1 and CDR2 from the germline V gene are SGHNT and YENEEA. This CDR3 region has 14 residues. The CDR3 protein is CASSQEGGEETQYF. The CDR3 nucleotides are TGTGCCAGCAGCCAAGAGGGGGGCGAGGAGACCCAGTACTTC.

The chain has TRBV7-2 and TRBJ1-2; 7 bases fit TRBD1. Germline lookup yields CDR1 SGHTA and CDR2 FQGNSA. V was clipped by 5 bases and J by 4 bases; unmatched bases: 13. This CDR3 comprises 16 residues. The CDR3 loop reads CASSPFQGDWIYGYTF. The CDR3 DNA sequence: TGTGCCAGCAGCCCATTCCAGGGGGATTGGATCTATGGCTACACCTTC.

This chain connects TRBV11-1 to TRBJ1-1; D possibly corresponds to TRBD1 (5 bases). The V end was cut by 1 base, the J end by 11 bases, with 14 bases between. Germline-derived CDR1 and CDR2 are SGHAT and FQDESV (reference sequence). This CDR3 is built from 13 residues. The chain's CDR3 is CASSLGQTLEAFF. Written as DNA, the CDR3 is TGTGCCAGCAGCTTAGGACAGACTTTAGAGGCTTTCTTT.

The V and J genes are TRBV11-2 and TRBJ1-2; 8 bases fit TRBD1. Germline lookup yields CDR1 SGHAT and CDR2 FQNNGV. Trimming cost V 6 bases and J 2 bases; bases outside gene matches: 5. This CDR3 contains 14 residues. The CDR3 here is CASRPGQGNYGYTF. The CDR3 DNA is TGTGCCAGCAGACCTGGACAGGGAAACTATGGCTACACCTTC.

V gene TRBV5-1 combines with J gene TRBJ2-3; 9 bases map to TRBD2. Unmatched junction bases numbered 10, after V lost 1 base and J lost 1 base. Germline V gives CDR1 SGHRS, CDR2 YFSETQ. The CDR3 consists of 18 residues. In DNA, the CDR3 is TGCGCCAGCAGCTTGTCTTATTCGGCGGGGGGGGGCACAGATACGCAGTATTTT. Its translation is CASSLSYSAGGGTDTQYF.

The chain couples TRBV5-6 to TRBJ2-3; D gene ambiguous. The CDR3 contains 15 residues. Germline-derived CDR1 and CDR2 are SGHDT and YYEEEE. V gave up 1 base and J gave up 9 bases, with 18 bases separating them. The CDR3 reads CASSLIVGHSGTQYF. CDR3 coding DNA: TGTGCCAGCAGCTTGATTGTGGGCCACTCAGGCACGCAGTATTTT.

This clone showed up just once. This chain links TRBV7-8 with TRBJ2-7, with D possibly being TRBD1 (6 bases). This CDR3 is built from 15 residues. Germline CDR1 reads SGHVS; CDR2 reads FQNEAQ. Trimming left V 0 bases short and J 1 base short, with 10 bases between. CDR3 nucleotides: TGTGCCAGCAGCTTAGCGACCGGACAGTCCTACGAGCAGTACGTC. This sequence encodes CASSLATGQSYEQYV.

V and J are TRBV19 and TRBJ1-1; D not resolved. V was pared by 4 bases and J by 1 base, with 7 bases between. The CDR3 covers 13 residues. Germline CDR1 LNHDA, CDR2 SQIVND (reference sequence). This CDR3 reads CASSTTKNTEAFF. Here the CDR3 DNA reads TGTGCCAGTAGTACTACGAAGAACACTGAAGCTTTCTTT.

The V gene is TRBV30, the J gene TRBJ2-1; 7 nucleotides agree with TRBD1. V shed 4 bases and J 7 bases; nucleotides not matched to a gene: 10. The CDR3 is 14 residues long. Germline V gives CDR1 GTSNPN, CDR2 SVGIG (reference sequence). CDR3 in DNA: TGTGCCTGGATAGACAGGGCAAGAGGGAATGAGCAGTTCTTC. It specifies CAWIDRARGNEQFF.

This rearrangement joins TRBV7-2 to TRBJ2-7; 8 nucleotides line up with TRBD2. The CDR3 is 15 amino acids. Germline V gene data show CDR1 as SGHTA and CDR2 as FQGNSA. J lost 4 bases, V lost 5 bases, and 10 bases had no gene match. The CDR3 bases are TGTGCCAGCAGCCCCAGCGGGGGCAGGGCGTACGAGCAGTACTTC. Protein sequence: CASSPSGGRAYEQYF.